Below are 32 T cell receptor beta chains sequenced from a single sample in a study of identical twins' blood T cells. TCRdb passed the 5' RACE reads through MiXCR, listing each CDR3 protein once. The top ten clones hold 6% to 7% of a sample with around 380,000 distinct CDR3 sequences, 25% to 35% of them seen once. What was sequenced was PBMCs. These receptor sequences come from a woman aged 18 to 55 in good health.

There are a few counts of this clonotype. The chain combines TRBV19 with TRBJ1-1, with D perhaps TRBD1 (6 bases). Germline CDR1 is LNHDA and CDR2 is SQIVND (reference sequence). The germline V and J ends were trimmed by 6 bases and 1 base, with 12 bases remaining between them. CDR3 length: 14 residues. CDR3 bases: TGTGCCAGTAGCCCGGGGACATCGAACACTGAAGCTTTCTTT. Translation gives CASSPGTSNTEAFF.

In its sample, this clonotype was seen a few times. The chain recombines TRBV5-1 with TRBJ1-1, with 7 bases aligning to TRBD1. This CDR3 contains 14 residues. J lost 2 bases, V lost 4 bases, and 5 bases had no gene match. Germline-derived CDR1 and CDR2 are SGHRS and YFSETQ. DNA of the CDR3: TGCGCCAGCAGCAGAGGGGACAGCAACACTGAAGCTTTCTTT. It specifies CASSRGDSNTEAFF.

This clonotype was recorded a few times. V usage is TRBV5-1 and J usage is TRBJ2-7, with TRBD2 matching 9 bases. This CDR3 contains 14 residues. V was clipped by 2 bases and J by 3 bases; unmatched bases: 3. Germline CDR1 reads SGHRS; CDR2 reads YFSETQ. CDR3 nucleotide sequence: TGCGCCAGCAGCTTTATTAGCGGGGGCTACGAGCAGTACTTC. Translated: CASSFISGGYEQYF.

This clonotype has just a few counts. The genes are TRBV20-1 and TRBJ1-4; D not resolved. This CDR3 has 15 amino acids. The V gene lost 3 bases and the J gene lost 4 bases, with 15 bases spanning the gap. Germline V lookup: CDR1 DFQATT, CDR2 SNEGSKA (reference sequence). The CDR3 DNA reads TGCAGTGCTAGGGACTCGGGAGGGCTTAATGAAAAACTGTTTTTT. Translating it yields CSARDSGGLNEKLFF.

This clonotype was counted at least ten times. This chain joins TRBV9 and TRBJ1-2, with D perhaps TRBD1 (6 bases). Germline V gives CDR1 SGDLS, CDR2 YYNGEE. This CDR3 has 11 residues. Trimming pared 5 bases from V and 10 bases from J, leaving 12 bases between. The CDR3: CASSAQGLYTF. CDR3 coding DNA: TGTGCCAGCAGTGCTCAGGGGCTCTACACCTTC. The variable domain in full, with the rest retrieved from reference TRBV9 and TRBJ1-2, is DSGVTQTPKHLITATGQRVTLRCSPRSGDLSVYWYQQSLDQGLQFLIQYYNGEERAKGNILERFSAQQFPDLHSELNLSSLELGDSALYFCASSAQGLYTFGSGTRLTVV.

The rearrangement links TRBV2 to TRBJ1-1; D is unresolved. The V and J ends lost 4 bases and 1 base respectively, with 13 bases between them. CDR3 length equals 15 residues. CDR1 is SNHLY and CDR2 is FYNNEI in the germline V gene. DNA for the CDR3: TGTGCCAGCAGTGCTGAAGTGATCGGGAACACTGAAGCTTTCTTT. It is translated as CASSAEVIGNTEAFF.

Only a few counts were recorded for this clonotype. The rearrangement uses TRBV20-1 and TRBJ2-5, with 11 positions matching TRBD2. Trimming took 5 bases from V and 3 from J; bases not matched to a gene: 5. The CDR3 sequence is 14 residues long. Germline CDR1 DFQATT, CDR2 SNEGSKA (reference sequence). CDR3 loop: CSAVAGGVKETQYF. In nucleotides, the CDR3 is TGCAGTGCTGTAGCGGGGGGGGTTAAAGAGACCCAGTACTTC.

The rearrangement joins TRBV7-2 to TRBJ1-2; D is perhaps TRBD1 (5 bases). Germline V gives CDR1 SGHTA, CDR2 FQGNSA. V lost 2 bases and J lost 7, with 17 bases in between. The CDR3 has 15 amino acids. For the CDR3, the DNA is TGTGCCAGCAGCTTAAATGCGGGGCCCGGAGGTGGCTACACCTTC. Residues: CASSLNAGPGGGYTF. The entire variable domain, with the rest obtained from reference TRBV7-2 and TRBJ1-2, is as follows: GAGVSQSPSNKVTEKGKDVELRCDPISGHTALYWYRQSLGQGLEFLIYFQGNSAPDKSGLPSDRFSAERTGGSVSTLTIQRTQQEDSAVYLCASSLNAGPGGGYTFGSGTRLTVV.

There are many counts of this clonotype. The chain uses TRBV10-3 and TRBJ1-1; D uncertain. The CDR3 sequence is 15 residues long. The germline V gene encodes CDR1 ENHRY and CDR2 SYGVKD. Trimming left V 4 bases short and J 3 bases short, with 15 bases between. CDR3 sequence: CAISALTDPYTEAFF. Here the CDR3 DNA reads TGTGCCATCAGTGCCCTTACAGACCCCTACACTGAAGCTTTCTTT.

This clonotype was picked up a small number of times. The chain employs TRBV10-3 and TRBJ1-5; the D is unclear. The CDR3 is made up of 14 amino acids. With 6 bases removed from V and 0 bases from J, the gap between germline ends came to 9 bases. The germline V gene has CDR1 ENHRY and CDR2 SYGVKD. The chain's CDR3 is CAISGGNSNQPQHF. The DNA of the CDR3 is TGTGCCATCAGCGGCGGTAATAGCAATCAGCCCCAGCATTTT.

The table lists this clonotype with a few counts. V and J are TRBV28 and TRBJ2-7; D ambiguous. The CDR3 sequence is 14 residues long. CDR1 and CDR2 from the germline V gene are MDHEN and SYDVKM. The V end was cut by 3 bases, the J end by 3 bases, with 12 bases between. The CDR3 DNA reads TGTGCCAGCAGTTTCCGACACAAATACTACGAGCAGTACTTC. Its translation is CASSFRHKYYEQYF.

This clonotype was recorded a few times. It may be a read error: a sequence one base away is much more abundant. This chain connects TRBV12-3 or TRBV12-4 to TRBJ2-7; D gene ambiguous. The CDR3 has 14 residues. DNA of the CDR3: TGTGCCAGCAGCCCCTTTCGCGTGGGGTACGGGCAGTACTTC. Protein sequence: CASSPFRVGYGQYF.

Concerning this clonotype: A read error is possible here, since a much larger clone lies one base away. The rearrangement links TRBV11-3 to TRBJ1-1, with a tentative D call TRBD1 (5 bases). The germline V gene encodes CDR1 SGHNT and CDR2 YENEEA. The CDR3 contains 14 residues. The CDR3 DNA reads TGTGCCTGCAGCCCCGACAGTTTGAACACTGAAGCTTTCTTT. Translating it yields CACSPDSLNTEAFF.

The chain couples TRBV6-5 to TRBJ2-1; D ambiguous. CDR1 is MNHEY and CDR2 is SVGAGI in the germline V gene. CDR3 length equals 14 residues. V lost 6 bases and J lost 8, with 17 bases in between. The CDR3 nucleotides read TGTGCCAGCAGAAAAGGGCTAATGAGAGATGAGCAGTTCTTC. The encoded protein is CASRKGLMRDEQFF.

This sequence joins TRBV29-1 and TRBJ1-1, with 11 nucleotides matching TRBD1. There are 16 residues in the CDR3. CDR1 and CDR2 (germline): SQVTM, ANQGSEA. V gave up 5 bases and J gave up 1 base; unmatched junction bases: 9. The chain's CDR3 is CSVIGRGTGGNTEAFF. CDR3 bases: TGCAGCGTTATAGGGCGGGGGACAGGGGGGAACACTGAAGCTTTCTTT.

Many counts were recorded for this clonotype. V and J are TRBV3-1 and TRBJ2-7; D is possibly TRBD1 (6 bases). The length of the CDR3 is 12 residues. The V and J ends lost 1 base and 9 bases respectively, with 10 bases between them. Germline V gene sequence: CDR1 LGHDT, CDR2 YNNKEL (reference sequence). This chain's CDR3 is CASSQVRGAQYF. For the CDR3, the DNA is TGTGCCAGCAGCCAAGTCAGGGGTGCGCAGTACTTC.

This clonotype came up a few times. The chain recombines TRBV7-8 with TRBJ2-2; no clear D gene. The CDR3 runs 14 residues. V shed 1 base and J shed 4 bases, with 7 bases lying between them. Germline CDR1 SGHVS, CDR2 FQNEAQ. CDR3 region: CASSLVRATGELFF. The CDR3 bases are TGTGCCAGCAGCTTAGTTAGGGCCACCGGGGAGCTGTTTTTT.

The CDR3 nucleotides read TGTGCTAGTGGTCTCAGGGACAGCTACACTGAAGCTTTCTTT. Translating gives CASGLRDSYTEAFF. V gene TRBV12-5 combines with J gene TRBJ1-1; 7 positions match TRBD1. J lost 3 bases, V lost 5 bases, and 6 bases had no gene match. Germline CDR1 reads LGHNT; CDR2 reads FRNRAP. The CDR3 sequence is 14 residues long. The entire variable domain, with the rest obtained from reference TRBV12-5 and TRBJ1-1, is as follows: DARVTQTPRHKVTEMGQEVTMRCQPILGHNTVFWYRQTMMQGLELLAYFRNRAPLDDSGMPKDRFSAEMPDATLATLKIQPSEPRDSAVYFCASGLRDSYTEAFFGQGTRLTVV.

The chain employs TRBV6-2 or TRBV6-3 and TRBJ2-2; 9 bases match TRBD2. The CDR3 contains 16 residues. Germline V gene lookup returns CDR1 MNHEY and CDR2 SVGEGT. V gave up 5 bases and J gave up 2 bases; unmatched junction bases: 6. The chain's CDR3 is CASSPRLAANTGELFF. CDR3 sequence (DNA): TGTGCCAGCAGTCCCCGACTAGCGGCTAACACCGGGGAGCTGTTTTTT.

J is TRBJ1-5 and V is TRBV21-1. TRBV21-1 is a documented pseudogene. The CDR3 has 15 residues. This CDR3 is CTSSKERRAGRPQHF. CDR3 in DNA: TGTACTAGCAGCAAAGAACGCAGGGCGGGAAGGCCCCAGCATTTT.

The chain combines TRBV6-2 or TRBV6-3 with TRBJ2-2, with TRBD1 matching 10 bases. Looked up from germline, CDR1 is MNHEY and CDR2 is SVGEGT. The CDR3 has 17 amino acids. The ends lost 2 bases at V and 5 bases at J; junction bases unmatched: 8. This CDR3 reads CASSYLRTGGFTGELFF. Written as DNA, the CDR3 is TGTGCCAGCAGTTACCTCCGGACAGGGGGGTTTACCGGGGAGCTGTTTTTT.

This clonotype was observed a handful of times. The chain uses TRBV6-1 and TRBJ2-1, with 8 bases identical to TRBD2. CDR3 length equals 17 residues. CDR1 and CDR2 (germline): MNHNS, SASEGT. The V and J ends lost 4 bases and 7 bases, in that order; junction bases with no gene match: 15. CDR3 nucleotide sequence: TGTGCCAGCAGTGTAAGGCCCCGCGGCGGGGGGATTAATGAGCAGTTCTTC. Its protein product is CASSVRPRGGGINEQFF.

In nucleotides, the CDR3 is TGCAGCACCCGGGACAGGGGGCTTGGGACTGAAGCTTTCTTT. Protein product: CSTRDRGLGTEAFF. The rearrangement joins TRBV20-1 to TRBJ1-1, with 12 bases fitting TRBD1. The germline V gene encodes CDR1 DFQATT and CDR2 SNEGSKA (reference sequence). The CDR3 has 14 amino acids.

The chain combines TRBV20-1 with TRBJ2-3; perhaps TRBD1 as D (6 bases). This CDR3 region has 17 residues. Trimming took off 3 bases at V and 0 bases at J, with 19 bases between the two ends. The germline V gene encodes CDR1 DFQATT and CDR2 SNEGSKA (reference sequence). This CDR3 reads CSASQGNYPSSTDTQYF. The CDR3 bases are TGCAGTGCTAGCCAGGGGAACTACCCCTCTAGCACAGATACGCAGTATTTT.

The rearrangement joins TRBV9 to TRBJ1-5; D gene uncertain. Germline loops: CDR1 SGDLS, CDR2 YYNGEE. V lost 0 bases, J lost 7 bases, and 8 bases lay in between. This CDR3 spans 13 amino acids. In DNA form, the CDR3 reads TGTGCCAGCAGCGTAGGAGAGGGCCAGCCCCAGCATTTT. Translated: CASSVGEGQPQHF.

This clonotype was counted between two and nine times. The V call is TRBV29-1, the J call TRBJ1-2, with TRBD1 matching over 8 bases. Germline V gene sequence: CDR1 SQVTM, CDR2 ANQGSEA. This CDR3 contains 16 residues. The V segment lost 2 bases and the J segment 4 bases; nucleotides outside the gene matches: 12. The CDR3 coding sequence is TGCAGCGTTGAACTATTCGGACAGGGTCCCACCTATGGCTACACCTTC. This gives the protein CSVELFGQGPTYGYTF.

This clonotype was counted a single time. A read error may be the cause here, since a much bigger clone is one base away. The CDR3 loop is CSVIRDSSSKAYEQYF. CDR3 coding DNA: TGCAGTGTTATCCGGGACAGCTCGTCCAAGGCCTACGAGCAGTACTTC. The rearrangement uses TRBV20-1 and TRBJ2-7; 7 bases are a match to TRBD1. The CDR3 is made up of 16 amino acids. V shed 7 bases and J 2 bases; nucleotides not matched to a gene: 17. Per germline, CDR1 DFQATT and CDR2 SNEGSKA (reference sequence).

This clonotype was counted many times. Relative to the germline gene, one junction end is altered; a read error may explain this. J is TRBJ2-1 and V is TRBV5-1; no clear D. Germline CDR1 SGHRS, CDR2 YFSETQ. The CDR3 totals 13 residues. CDR3 bases: TGTGCCAGCAGCTCGAGCTCCTACAATGAGCAGTTCTTC. This translates into CASSSSSYNEQFF.

The gene calls are TRBV19 and TRBJ1-1; possibly TRBD1 for D (6 bases). With 3 bases removed from V and 2 bases from J, the gap between germline ends came to 13 bases. The germline gives CDR1 LNHDA, CDR2 SQIVND (reference sequence). This CDR3 comprises 15 residues. CDR3 amino acids: CASSIGGRINTEAFF. CDR3 nucleotide sequence: TGTGCCAGTAGTATCGGGGGGCGCATAAACACTGAAGCTTTCTTT.

This clonotype was seen a few times. The chain employs TRBV6-2 or TRBV6-3 and TRBJ1-2; D not certain. V lost 8 bases, J lost 3 bases, and 10 bases lay in between. The CDR3 covers 12 residues. Germline V gene sequence: CDR1 MNHEY, CDR2 SVGEGT. The CDR3 here is CASGFGYYGYTF. For the CDR3, the DNA is TGTGCCAGCGGATTTGGGTACTATGGCTACACCTTC.

The gene calls are TRBV19 and TRBJ2-1; 9 nucleotides match TRBD2. CDR1 is LNHDA, CDR2 SQIVND, per germline (reference sequence). The CDR3 totals 15 residues. Trimming at V came to 2 bases and at J to 5 bases, leaving 4 bases not matched to a gene. CDR3 nucleotides: TGTGCCAGTAGTATACTAGCGGGGCACCACAATGAGCAGTTCTTC. Amino acid sequence: CASSILAGHHNEQFF. Using reference TRBV19 and TRBJ2-1 for the parts outside the CDR3, the full variable domain is DGGITQSPKYLFRKEGQNVTLSCEQNLNHDAMYWYRQDPGQGLRLIYYSQIVNDFQKGDIAEGYSVSREKKESFPLTVTSAQKNPTAFYLCASSILAGHHNEQFFGPGTRLTVL.

This clonotype was detected only a few times. V usage is TRBV20-1 and J usage is TRBJ1-1; 7 bases match TRBD1. CDR3 length equals 15 residues. Germline CDR1 and CDR2: DFQATT and SNEGSKA (reference sequence). V lost 3 bases and J lost 0; bases outside the gene matches: 7. The CDR3 reads CSASVRQGLNTEAFF. The CDR3 DNA reads TGCAGTGCTAGCGTGCGACAGGGACTGAACACTGAAGCTTTCTTT.